The clone carrying this T cell receptor beta chain appeared many times. The target antigen is unknown. This specimen belongs to a study of T cells in Graves' hyperthyroidism and ophthalmopathy. The study, taken as a whole, reports: Among thyroid clonotypes expanded above 0.001, most also appeared in blood.

From RNA transcripts, TCR beta CDR3 regions were amplified. First-round RT-PCR targeting the TCR CDR3 was performed with the HTBI primer set. TCRdb redid the calling of the multiplex PCR reads with MiXCR, one entry per CDR3 protein. The sample holds roughly 550,000 distinct CDR3 sequences, roughly a sixth seen once. This CDR3 comprises 14 residues. J gave up 2 bases and V 1 base, and 1 base lay outside the gene matches. CDR1 and CDR2 (germline): KGHSH, LQKENI. The sequence was obtained from a woman under 40 with Graves' ophthalmopathy. Sequencing was done on a sample of blood. This chain joins TRBV18 and TRBJ2-5, with 7 bases fitting TRBD2. CDR3 protein: CASSPRGGQETQYF. The CDR3 DNA reads TGTGCCAGCTCACCACGCGGGGGACAAGAGACCCAGTACTTC.